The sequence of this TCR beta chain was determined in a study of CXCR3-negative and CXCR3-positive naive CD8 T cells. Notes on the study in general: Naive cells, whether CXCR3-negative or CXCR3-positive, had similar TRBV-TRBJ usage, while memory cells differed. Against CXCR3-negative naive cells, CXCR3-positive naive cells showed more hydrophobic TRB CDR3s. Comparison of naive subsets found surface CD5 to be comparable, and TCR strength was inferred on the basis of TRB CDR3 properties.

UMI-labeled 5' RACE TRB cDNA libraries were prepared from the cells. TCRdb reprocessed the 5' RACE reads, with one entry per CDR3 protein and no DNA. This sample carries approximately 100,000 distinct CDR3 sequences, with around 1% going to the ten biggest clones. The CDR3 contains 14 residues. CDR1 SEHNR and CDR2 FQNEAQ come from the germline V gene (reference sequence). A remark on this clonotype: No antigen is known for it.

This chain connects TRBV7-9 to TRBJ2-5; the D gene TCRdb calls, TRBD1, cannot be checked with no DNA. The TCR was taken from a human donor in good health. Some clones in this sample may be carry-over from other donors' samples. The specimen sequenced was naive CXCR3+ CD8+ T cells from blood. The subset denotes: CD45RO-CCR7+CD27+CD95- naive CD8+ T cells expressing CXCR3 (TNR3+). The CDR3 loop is CASTQGANQETQYF.